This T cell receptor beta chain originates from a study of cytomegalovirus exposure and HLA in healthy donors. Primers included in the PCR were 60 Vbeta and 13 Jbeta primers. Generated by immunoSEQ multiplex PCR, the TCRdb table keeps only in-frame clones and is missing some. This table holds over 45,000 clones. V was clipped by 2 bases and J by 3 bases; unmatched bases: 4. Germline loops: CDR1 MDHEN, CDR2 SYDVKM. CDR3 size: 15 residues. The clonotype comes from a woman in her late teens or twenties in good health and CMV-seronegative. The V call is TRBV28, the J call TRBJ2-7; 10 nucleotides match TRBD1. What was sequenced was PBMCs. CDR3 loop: CASSLPDRGHYEQYF. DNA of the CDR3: TGTGCCAGCAGTTTACCCGACAGGGGGCACTACGAGCAGTACTTC.